These 20 T cell receptor beta chains share one sample of origin, sequenced in a study of neurological immune-mediated disorders (dated by TCRdb to about 2019). The library was prepared using 5' RACE. Instrument on record: Illumina HiSeq 2500. TCRdb took the public reads, trimmed them with fastp at Q25, ran MiXCR for clone calling and kept in-frame beta chains. Rows are unified per CDR3 protein, each entry keeping the most common DNA and genes. This sample has roughly 80,000 distinct CDR3 sequences in its table, and 15% to 20% of those were observed once. The ten largest make up 15% of the sample. The sample comprised PBMCs. Receptors originate from a woman between 40 and 55 years old in good health.

J is TRBJ2-3 and V is TRBV9; D ambiguous. Trimming stripped 0 bases from V and 0 bases from J, with 11 bases between. The CDR3 contains 16 residues. Germline V gene sequence: CDR1 SGDLS, CDR2 YYNGEE. The CDR3 region has the DNA TGTGCCAGCAGCGTAGCGAGCAGTAGGAGCACAGATACGCAGTATTTT. Translated: CASSVASSRSTDTQYF.

This clonotype has just a few counts. J is TRBJ1-2 and V is TRBV7-3; no clear D gene. V dropped 5 bases and J dropped 0 bases, with 16 bases sitting between them. This CDR3 contains 16 residues. The germline V gene encodes CDR1 SGHTA and CDR2 FQGTGA. DNA for the CDR3: TGTGCCAGCAGCCCCACATGGGCCACAGCTAACTATGGCTACACCTTC. It codes for CASSPTWATANYGYTF.

At least ten counts were recorded for this clonotype. This chain uses TRBV6-1 with TRBJ1-1; no clear D gene. The CDR3 consists of 12 residues. CDR1 is MNHNS and CDR2 is SASEGT in the germline V gene. Between the trimmed V and J ends, which lost 5 bases and 5 bases, there was a span of 9 bases. As DNA, the CDR3 is TGTGCCAGCAGTCCGGGCCTAACTGAAGCTTTCTTT. Translation: CASSPGLTEAFF.

This clonotype was picked up one time. J is TRBJ1-1 and V is TRBV30; D unresolved. This CDR3 contains 11 residues. Between the trimmed V and J ends, which lost 1 base and 9 bases, there was a span of 9 bases. Germline-derived CDR1 and CDR2 are GTSNPN and SVGIG (reference sequence). The CDR3 region is CAWSESIQAFF. CDR3 bases: TGTGCCTGGAGTGAGTCCATCCAAGCTTTCTTT.

This clonotype was counted at least ten times. The chain is built from TRBV5-6 and TRBJ2-7, with D perhaps matching TRBD1 (5 bases). This CDR3 is built from 16 residues. Germline V gene sequence: CDR1 SGHDT, CDR2 YYEEEE. Trimming stripped 2 bases from V and 1 base from J, with 16 bases between. As DNA, the CDR3 is TGTGCCAGCAGCTTAAGGGGCTCCGACGGTTCCTACGAGCAGTACTTC. Translating gives CASSLRGSDGSYEQYF.

This clonotype was seen a handful of times. The genes are TRBV5-1 and TRBJ2-5, with D hard to call. Between the trimmed V and J ends, which lost 0 bases and 5 bases, there was a span of 14 bases. From germline, CDR1 is SGHRS and CDR2 YFSETQ. The CDR3 is 15 residues long. CDR3 in DNA: TGCGCCAGCAGCTTGGAAGCCGGGCTAGGGGAGACCCAGTACTTC. Translation: CASSLEAGLGETQYF.

This clonotype came up many times. The chain recombines TRBV5-1 with TRBJ1-1; D gene uncertain. Trimming took 3 bases from V and 3 from J, leaving 15 bases between them. The CDR3 has 15 amino acids. The germline V gene encodes CDR1 SGHRS and CDR2 YFSETQ. CDR3 protein: CASSWAAGRDTEAFF. In DNA form, the CDR3 reads TGCGCCAGCAGCTGGGCGGCAGGTAGGGACACTGAAGCTTTCTTT.

The sample holds many counts of this clonotype. The chain couples TRBV12-3 or TRBV12-4 to TRBJ1-3; D gene uncertain. The V end lost 2 bases, the J end lost 0 bases, and 11 bases lay between the germline ends. The CDR3 has 16 amino acids. The CDR3 DNA reads as TGTGCCAGCAGTTTAATAGAGCGGACCTCTGGAAACACCATATATTTT. Translated: CASSLIERTSGNTIYF.

The sample holds many counts of this clonotype. CDR3: CASSLVAGVSYNEQFF. The DNA of the CDR3 is TGTGCCAGCAGCTTAGTGGCCGGGGTTTCCTACAATGAGCAGTTCTTC. The chain recombines TRBV7-9 with TRBJ2-1; possible D gene TRBD2, 5 bases. CDR3 length: 16 residues. Germline lookup yields CDR1 SEHNR and CDR2 FQNEAQ (reference sequence). Trimming removed 1 base from V and 1 base from J, with 11 bases in between.

The genes are TRBV2 and TRBJ2-3; TRBD1 matches at 7 bases. Trimming cost V 7 bases and J 4 bases; bases outside gene matches: 11. Germline CDR1 and CDR2: SNHLY and FYNNEI. The CDR3 consists of 15 residues. CDR3 DNA: TGTGCCAGCATAAGACAGGGTATCGACGCAGATACGCAGTATTTT. The encoded protein is CASIRQGIDADTQYF.

Many counts were recorded for this clonotype. J is TRBJ1-1 and V is TRBV4-3; D gene unclear. This CDR3 is 13 amino acids long. In germline, CDR1 is LGHNA, CDR2 YSLEER. Trimming removed 1 base at V and 2 bases at J, with 5 bases between. For the CDR3, the DNA is TGCGCCAGCAGCCAAGGAAGCAACACTGAAGCTTTCTTT. As protein: CASSQGSNTEAFF.

The chain has TRBV5-1 and TRBJ2-1; TRBD2 matches 13 bases. The CDR3 contains 17 residues. Germline lookup yields CDR1 SGHRS and CDR2 YFSETQ. Trimming at V came to 5 bases and at J to 6 bases, leaving 11 bases not matched to a gene. CDR3 coding DNA: TGCGCCAGCAGTGGACTAGCGGGGGCCATCACACTCAATGAGCAGTTCTTC. It encodes CASSGLAGAITLNEQFF. Complete variable domain (other parts from reference TRBV5-1 and TRBJ2-1): KAGVTQTPRYLIKTRGQQVTLSCSPISGHRSVSWYQQTPGQGLQFLFEYFSETQRNKGNFPGRFSGRQFSNSRSEMNVSTLELGDSALYLCASSGLAGAITLNEQFFGPGTRLTVL.

This clonotype was found many times. The chain has TRBV7-2 and TRBJ2-7; TRBD1 matches at 10 bases. Germline CDR1 SGHTA, CDR2 FQGNSA. CDR3 length: 15 residues. The V and J ends lost 3 bases and 3 bases, in that order; junction bases with no gene match: 5. The CDR3 DNA reads TGTGCCAGCAGCTTGACAGGGGGCCCCGGCTACGAGCAGTACTTC. Translation gives CASSLTGGPGYEQYF.

CDR3 sequence reads: CASSGQGGNQPQHF. In DNA, the CDR3 is TGTGCCAGCAGTGGACAGGGCGGCAATCAGCCCCAGCATTTT. The V and J genes are TRBV12-3 or TRBV12-4 and TRBJ1-5, with 8 nucleotides matching TRBD1. Unmatched junction bases numbered 2, after V lost 5 bases and J lost 2 bases. The CDR3 has 14 residues.

Many counts were recorded for this clonotype. The chain joins TRBV30 to TRBJ1-3; TRBD1 aligns across 8 bases. Germline V lookup: CDR1 GTSNPN, CDR2 SVGIG (reference sequence). V gave up 4 bases and J gave up 0 bases; unmatched junction bases: 2. CDR3 length: 14 amino acids. CDR3 bases: TGTGCCTGGACCACAGGGGGCTCTGGAAACACCATATATTTT. It encodes CAWTTGGSGNTIYF.

This clonotype was recorded at least ten times. The CDR3 region has the DNA TGTGCCAGCAGCCCCAGGGTCTTCAATCAGCCCCAGCATTTT. The encoded protein is CASSPRVFNQPQHF. The chain recombines TRBV2 with TRBJ1-5, with D possibly TRBD1 on 5 matching bases. Trimming left V 6 bases short and J 3 bases short, with 12 bases between. Germline V gene data show CDR1 as SNHLY and CDR2 as FYNNEI. The CDR3 spans 14 residues.

This clonotype was seen repeatedly, ten times or more. The V and J genes are TRBV24-1 and TRBJ1-2; D remains ambiguous. There are 12 residues in the CDR3. The germline V gene encodes CDR1 KGHDR and CDR2 SFDVKD. The V end was cut by 12 bases, the J end by 4 bases, with 14 bases between. In DNA form, the CDR3 reads TGTGCCGTTTGGAGCGCAATCTATGGCTACACCTTC. It specifies CAVWSAIYGYTF.

This clonotype was detected many times. The chain couples TRBV7-3 to TRBJ2-2, with a weak D call TRBD2 (6 bases). Trimming pared 1 base from V and 5 bases from J, leaving 17 bases between. This CDR3 comprises 17 residues. Looked up from germline, CDR1 is SGHTA and CDR2 is FQGTGA. The CDR3 here is CASSLSHTSLRTGELFF. As DNA, the CDR3 is TGTGCCAGCAGCTTAAGTCACACTAGCCTAAGGACCGGGGAGCTGTTTTTT.

This clonotype occurred many times. This chain joins TRBV5-1 and TRBJ2-5; no clear D. V gave up 3 bases and J gave up 5 bases, with 17 bases separating them. The CDR3 has 15 residues. Germline CDR1 is SGHRS and CDR2 is YFSETQ. CDR3 sequence (DNA): TGCGCCAGCAGCTCCTCCCTAGAGTTCGGGGAGACCCAGTACTTC. Its protein is CASSSSLEFGETQYF.

In its sample, this clonotype was seen many times. The chain recombines TRBV6-1 with TRBJ2-2; D perhaps matches TRBD1 (5 bases). Trimming removed 7 bases from V and 6 bases from J, with 18 bases in between. CDR3 length: 15 amino acids. Germline V gene lookup returns CDR1 MNHNS and CDR2 SASEGT. The CDR3, as DNA: TGTGCCAGCATCGATAGGTGGGGCGCGGCCGGGGAGCTGTTTTTT. This gives the protein CASIDRWGAAGELFF.